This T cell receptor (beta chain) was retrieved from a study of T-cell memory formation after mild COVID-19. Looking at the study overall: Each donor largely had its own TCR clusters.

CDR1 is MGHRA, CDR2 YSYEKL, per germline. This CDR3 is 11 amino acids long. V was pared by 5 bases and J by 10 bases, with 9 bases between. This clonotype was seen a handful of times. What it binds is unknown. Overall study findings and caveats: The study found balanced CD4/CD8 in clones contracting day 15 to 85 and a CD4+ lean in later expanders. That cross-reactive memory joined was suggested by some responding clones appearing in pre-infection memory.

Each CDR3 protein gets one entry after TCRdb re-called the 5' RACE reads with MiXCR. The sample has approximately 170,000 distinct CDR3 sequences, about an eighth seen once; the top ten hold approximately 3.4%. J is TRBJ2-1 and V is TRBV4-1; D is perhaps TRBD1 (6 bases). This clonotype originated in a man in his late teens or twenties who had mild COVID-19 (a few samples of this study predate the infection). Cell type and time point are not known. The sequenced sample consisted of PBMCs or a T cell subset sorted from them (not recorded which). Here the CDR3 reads CASSARGEQFF. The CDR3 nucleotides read TGCGCCAGCAGCGCTAGGGGGGAGCAGTTCTTC.